This TCR beta chain was captured by sequencing in a study of early stage breast cancer tumors. Study-wide background: Invasive lobular carcinomas made up four of 12 ER+/PR+/HER2- tumors. Overall study findings and caveats: Compared with adjacent normal breast, tumors showed 2.5 to 3-fold denser, more clonal T cells.

Data came from immunoSEQ multiplex PCR; TCRdb stores just in-frame clones and leaves some out. The sample carries roughly 57,000 clones, around 90% recorded once. As to this clone: Its target is not known.

Germline CDR1 and CDR2: SGHDT and YYEEEE. V was pared by 4 bases and J by 8 bases, with 12 bases between. The CDR3 runs 12 residues. The source of this sequence is a person aged 65 to 85 with breast cancer. V is TRBV5-6 and J is TRBJ1-2, with no clear D. Material: blood. CDR3 sequence: CASSLNENGYTF. Written as DNA, the CDR3 is TGTGCCAGCAGCCTGAACGAGAACGGCTACACCTTC.